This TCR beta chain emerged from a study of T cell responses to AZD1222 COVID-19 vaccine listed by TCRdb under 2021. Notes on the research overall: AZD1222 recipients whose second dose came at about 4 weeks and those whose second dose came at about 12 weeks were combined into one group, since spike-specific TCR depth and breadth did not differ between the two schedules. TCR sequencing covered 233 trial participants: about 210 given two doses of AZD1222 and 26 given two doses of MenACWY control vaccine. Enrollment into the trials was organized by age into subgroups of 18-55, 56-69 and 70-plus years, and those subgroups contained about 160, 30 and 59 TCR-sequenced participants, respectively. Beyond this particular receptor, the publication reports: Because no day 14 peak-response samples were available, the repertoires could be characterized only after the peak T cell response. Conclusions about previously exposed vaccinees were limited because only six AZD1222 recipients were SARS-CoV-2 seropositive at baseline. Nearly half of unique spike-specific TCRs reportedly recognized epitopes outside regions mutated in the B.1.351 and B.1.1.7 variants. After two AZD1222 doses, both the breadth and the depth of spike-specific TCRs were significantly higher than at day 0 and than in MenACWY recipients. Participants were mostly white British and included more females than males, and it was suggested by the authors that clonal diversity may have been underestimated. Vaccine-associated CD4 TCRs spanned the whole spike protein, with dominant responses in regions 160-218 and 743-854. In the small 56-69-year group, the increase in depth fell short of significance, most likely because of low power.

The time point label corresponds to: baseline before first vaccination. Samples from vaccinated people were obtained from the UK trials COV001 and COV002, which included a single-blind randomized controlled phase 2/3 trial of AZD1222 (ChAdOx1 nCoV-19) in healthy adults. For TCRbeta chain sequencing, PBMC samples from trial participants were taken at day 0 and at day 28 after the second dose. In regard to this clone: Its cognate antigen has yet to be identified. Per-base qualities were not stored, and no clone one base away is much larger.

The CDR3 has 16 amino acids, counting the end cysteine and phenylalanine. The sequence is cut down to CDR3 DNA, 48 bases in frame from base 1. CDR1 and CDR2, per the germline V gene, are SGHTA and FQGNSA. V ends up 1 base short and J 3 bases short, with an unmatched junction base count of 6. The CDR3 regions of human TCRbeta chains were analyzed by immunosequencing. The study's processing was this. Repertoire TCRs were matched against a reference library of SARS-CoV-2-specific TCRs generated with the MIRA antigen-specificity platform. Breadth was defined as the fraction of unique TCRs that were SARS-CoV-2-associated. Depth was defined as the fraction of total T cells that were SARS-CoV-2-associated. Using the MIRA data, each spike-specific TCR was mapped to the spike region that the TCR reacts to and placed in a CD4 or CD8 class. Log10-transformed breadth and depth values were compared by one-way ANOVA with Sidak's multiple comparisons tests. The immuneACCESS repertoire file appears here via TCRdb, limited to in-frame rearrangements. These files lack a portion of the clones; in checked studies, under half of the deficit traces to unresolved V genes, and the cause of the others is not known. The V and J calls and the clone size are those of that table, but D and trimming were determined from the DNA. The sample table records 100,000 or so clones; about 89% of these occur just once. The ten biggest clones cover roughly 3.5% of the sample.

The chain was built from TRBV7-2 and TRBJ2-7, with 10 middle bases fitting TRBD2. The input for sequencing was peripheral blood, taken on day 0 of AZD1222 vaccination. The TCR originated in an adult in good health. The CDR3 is CASSLDLAGAFYEQYF. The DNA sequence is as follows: TGTGCCAGCAGCTTAGACCTAGCGGGGGCCTTCTACGAGCAGTACTTC. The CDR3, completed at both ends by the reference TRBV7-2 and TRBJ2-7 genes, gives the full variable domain GAGVSQSPSNKVTEKGKDVELRCDPISGHTALYWYRQSLGQGLEFLIYFQGNSAPDKSGLPSDRFSAERTGGSVSTLTIQRTQQEDSAVYLCASSLDLAGAFYEQYFGPGTRLTVT.